The 31 T cell receptor beta chains listed next were all sequenced from one sample in a study of cytomegalovirus exposure and HLA in healthy donors. The data were produced by immunoSEQ multiplex PCR, yet TCRdb's version contains in-frame clones alone and is incomplete. The repertoire holds about 140,000 clones, approximately 94% seen once, with around 1.9% in the top ten. The material sequenced was PBMCs. The origin of the receptors is a man aged 18 to 29 in good health and CMV-seropositive.

This chain connects TRBV6-1 to TRBJ2-7; D perhaps matches TRBD1 (5 bases). Per germline, CDR1 MNHNS and CDR2 SASEGT. V was clipped by 7 bases and J by 5 bases, with 9 bases between them. CDR3 length: 11 amino acids. Here the CDR3 reads CASIRTHEQYF. CDR3 DNA sequence: TGTGCCAGCATAAGGACACACGAGCAGTACTTC.

The V and J genes are TRBV30 and TRBJ2-7, with TRBD2 as a possible D gene (5 bases). The germline CDR1 and CDR2 sequences are GTSNPN and SVGIG (reference sequence). The CDR3 sequence is 12 residues long. V was shortened by 3 bases and J by 3 bases, with 9 bases between the two germline ends. This chain's CDR3 is CAWSGERYEQYF. The CDR3 nucleotides read TGTGCCTGGAGCGGGGAACGCTACGAGCAGTACTTC.

The rearrangement links TRBV7-2 to TRBJ2-7, with 7 bases aligning to TRBD2. The V gene end was trimmed by 5 bases and the J gene end by 5 bases; junction bases not matched to a gene: 9. The CDR3 spans 14 residues. CDR1 is SGHTA and CDR2 is FQGNSA in the germline V gene. This CDR3 reads CASSRGGSPHEQYF. For the CDR3, the DNA is TGTGCCAGCAGCCGAGGCGGGAGCCCCCACGAGCAGTACTTC.

The V and J genes are TRBV23-1 and TRBJ2-3; 8 bases are shared with TRBD2. TRBV23-1 is flagged as an ORF with uncertain function. The CDR3 contains 19 residues. The trim removed 3 bases at V and 0 bases at J, leaving 14 bases unmatched. The CDR3 sequence is CASSQREDPTGDSTDTQYF. DNA for the CDR3: TGCGCCAGCAGTCAGCGGGAGGATCCGACGGGGGATAGCACAGATACGCAGTATTTT.

This chain uses TRBV18 with TRBJ2-5, with TRBD1 as a possible D gene (6 bases). This CDR3 contains 15 residues. Germline-derived CDR1 and CDR2 are KGHSH and LQKENI. V lost 4 bases, J lost 7 bases, and 19 bases lay in between. CDR3 DNA sequence: TGTGCCAGCTCACGGACAGCAGGACTCTCAGGGACCCAGTACTTC. It encodes CASSRTAGLSGTQYF.

This rearrangement joins TRBV6-1 to TRBJ1-4, with 7 bases lining up with TRBD1. Trimming removed 4 bases from V and 7 bases from J; junction bases left unmatched: 9. From germline, CDR1 is MNHNS and CDR2 SASEGT. The CDR3 has 15 amino acids. The CDR3 nucleotides read TGTGCCAGCAGTGTACAGGGGATCGTGGGTGAAAAACTGTTTTTT. This translates into CASSVQGIVGEKLFF.

The chain recombines TRBV10-2 with TRBJ2-3; 7 nucleotides align to TRBD2. With 5 bases clipped from V and 6 bases from J, the junction kept 5 bases outside the gene matches. Germline CDR1 is WSHSY and CDR2 is SAAADI. The CDR3 consists of 13 residues. In nucleotides, the CDR3 is TGCGCCAGCAGTAGGACTAGTCTGGATACGCAGTATTTT. Its protein product is CASSRTSLDTQYF.

The chain links TRBV2 to TRBJ2-3, with D unresolved. The CDR3 is made up of 12 amino acids. CDR1 is SNHLY and CDR2 is FYNNEI in the germline V gene. V lost 9 bases and J lost 2, with 9 bases in between. CDR3 in amino acids: CASGGYTDTQYF. CDR3 nucleotides: TGTGCCAGTGGCGGATACACAGATACGCAGTATTTT.

This chain connects TRBV5-4 to TRBJ1-6; 9 bases map to TRBD1. V lost 4 bases to trimming and J lost 7 bases; unmatched junction nucleotides: 9. Germline lookup yields CDR1 SGHNT and CDR2 YYREEE (reference sequence). The CDR3 runs 16 residues. Here the CDR3 reads CASSQTGTGPNSPLHF. CDR3 nucleotides: TGTGCCAGCAGCCAAACGGGGACAGGGCCGAATTCACCCCTCCACTTT.

This chain joins TRBV6-5 and TRBJ1-1; perhaps TRBD1 as D (6 bases). The CDR3 length is 15 residues. Germline CDR1 and CDR2: MNHEY and SVGAGI. Trimming pared 6 bases from V and 1 base from J, leaving 15 bases between. This chain's CDR3 is CASRDDQGPNTEAFF. Written as DNA, the CDR3 is TGTGCCAGCAGGGACGATCAGGGGCCGAACACTGAAGCTTTCTTT.

The J gene is TRBJ2-5, the V gene TRBV15; 7 bases match TRBD2. The CDR3 totals 14 residues. V trimming: 0 bases; J trimming: 2 bases; junction bases outside the gene matches: 0. The germline CDR1 and CDR2 sequences are LNHNV and YYDKDF (reference sequence). CDR3 DNA: TGTGCCACCAGCAGAGACGGGGGGCAAGAGACCCAGTACTTC. This encodes CATSRDGGQETQYF.

The CDR3, as DNA: TGTGCCAGCAGTTTGGGAGGCTATAGCTCCTACGAGCAGTACTTC. Amino acid sequence: CASSLGGYSSYEQYF. The chain couples TRBV28 to TRBJ2-7, with a weak D call TRBD2 (6 bases). Trimming took off 3 bases at V and 0 bases at J, with 12 bases between the two ends. In germline, CDR1 is MDHEN, CDR2 SYDVKM. This CDR3 contains 15 residues. The whole variable domain, remainder taken from reference TRBV28 and TRBJ2-7, is DVKVTQSSRYLVKRTGEKVFLECVQDMDHENMFWYRQDPGLGLRLIYFSYDVKMKEKGDIPEGYSVSREKKERFSLILESASTNQTSMYLCASSLGGYSSYEQYFGPGTRLTVT.

The chain carries TRBV28 and TRBJ2-2; D perhaps matches TRBD2 (6 bases). Deletions cut 8 bases from V and 5 bases from J, with 12 bases between. CDR3 length: 13 amino acids. Germline CDR1 MDHEN, CDR2 SYDVKM. The CDR3 DNA reads as TGTGCCAGCGGAGGGCCGCGGACCGGGGAGCTGTTTTTT. It translates to CASGGPRTGELFF.

V usage is TRBV28 and J usage is TRBJ2-7, with TRBD1 matching over 10 bases. The germline V gene has CDR1 MDHEN and CDR2 SYDVKM. The CDR3 has 14 amino acids. The ends lost 4 bases at V and 9 bases at J; junction bases unmatched: 9. The CDR3: CASSSGTGVPGQYF. CDR3 DNA sequence: TGTGCCAGCAGTTCCGGGACAGGGGTTCCGGGGCAGTACTTC.

V and J are TRBV5-1 and TRBJ1-4; 7 positions match TRBD1. The CDR3 loop spans 14 amino acids. Per germline, CDR1 SGHRS and CDR2 YFSETQ. V was pared by 0 bases and J by 7 bases, with 3 bases of the junction left unmatched. The CDR3, as DNA: TGCGCCAGCAGCTTGGAACAGGGGAGTGAAAAACTGTTTTTT. The encoded protein is CASSLEQGSEKLFF.

CDR3 nucleotide sequence: TGCGCCAGCAGTCTTGCGATCGGACAGGGGACGGAAAAACTGTTTTTT. This translates into CASSLAIGQGTEKLFF. The chain recombines TRBV5-1 with TRBJ1-4, with 9 bases lining up with TRBD1. V lost 5 bases, J lost 8 bases, and 13 bases stayed unmatched. The CDR3 consists of 16 residues. The germline gives CDR1 SGHRS, CDR2 YFSETQ.

CDR3 bases: TGCGCCAGCAGCCCCGCCGGAACAGCGGGAGGGCACGAGCAGTACTTC. Translation gives CASSPAGTAGGHEQYF. The V call is TRBV5-1, the J call TRBJ2-7; 10 bases are a match to TRBD2. Germline V lookup: CDR1 SGHRS, CDR2 YFSETQ. V lost 4 bases, J lost 5 bases, and 12 bases stayed unmatched. This CDR3 contains 16 residues. The full variable domain, rest sourced from reference TRBV5-1 and TRBJ2-7, is KAGVTQTPRYLIKTRGQQVTLSCSPISGHRSVSWYQQTPGQGLQFLFEYFSETQRNKGNFPGRFSGRQFSNSRSEMNVSTLELGDSALYLCASSPAGTAGGHEQYFGPGTRLTVT.

The chain uses TRBV30 and TRBJ2-7; no firm D call. The CDR3 sequence is 14 residues long. With 8 bases removed from V and 3 bases from J, the gap between germline ends came to 20 bases. Germline CDR1 and CDR2: GTSNPN and SVGIG (reference sequence). The CDR3 DNA follows: TGTGCCACTACTGTGGGTTCGGCTAACTACGAGCAGTACTTC. Its protein is CATTVGSANYEQYF.

The chain joins TRBV7-8 to TRBJ2-7, with TRBD1 identical over 12 bases. The CDR3 runs 19 residues. From germline, CDR1 is SGHVS and CDR2 FQNEAQ. Trimming at V came to 3 bases and at J to 1 base, leaving 13 bases not matched to a gene. The CDR3 DNA sequence: TGTGCCAGCAGCTTGGGGGGGACAGGGGGCGCGTCCGTTTCCTACGAGCAGTACTTC. It specifies CASSLGGTGGASVSYEQYF. Full variable domain (outside the CDR3, taken from reference TRBV7-8 and TRBJ2-7): GAGVSQSPRYKVAKRGQDVALRCDPISGHVSLFWYQQALGQGPEFLTYFQNEAQLDKSGLPSDRFFAERPEGSVSTLKIQRTQQEDSAVYLCASSLGGTGGASVSYEQYFGPGTRLTVT.

The rearrangement links TRBV18 to TRBJ2-1; 9 bases are shared with TRBD1. The CDR3 length is 16 residues. V lost 2 bases, J lost 3 bases, and 5 bases stayed unmatched. Germline V lookup: CDR1 KGHSH, CDR2 LQKENI. CDR3 residues: CASSPRGQGLYNEQFF. CDR3 bases: TGTGCCAGCTCACCAAGGGGACAGGGCCTCTACAATGAGCAGTTCTTC. The whole variable domain, filled in from reference TRBV18 and TRBJ2-1, reads NAGVMQNPRHLVRRRGQEARLRCSPMKGHSHVYWYRQLPEEGLKFMVYLQKENIIDESGMPKERFSAEFPKEGPSILRIQQVVRGDSAAYFCASSPRGQGLYNEQFFGPGTRLTVL.

The J gene is TRBJ1-6, the V gene TRBV11-3; possible D gene TRBD1, 6 bases. Per germline, CDR1 SGHNT and CDR2 YENEEA. This CDR3 spans 15 amino acids. Trimming pared 2 bases from V and 13 bases from J, leaving 18 bases between. CDR3 DNA: TGTGCCAGCAGCTTAAATTTCTGGGAGGGGGTTCCCCTCCACTTT. It specifies CASSLNFWEGVPLHF.

The chain couples TRBV27 to TRBJ2-4, with D tentatively TRBD1 (6 bases). The CDR3 runs to 13 residues. Germline V gives CDR1 MNHEY, CDR2 SMNVEV (reference sequence). Trimming stripped 7 bases from V and 4 bases from J, with 11 bases between. The CDR3, as DNA: TGTGCCAGCAAAGGGACAACTAAAAACATTCAGTACTTC. Its translation: CASKGTTKNIQYF.

The gene calls are TRBV4-1 and TRBJ1-2, with D hard to call. Deletions cut 1 base from V and 0 bases from J, with 9 bases between. Germline V gene data show CDR1 as MGHRA and CDR2 as YSYEKL. This CDR3 has 15 residues. The CDR3 loop reads CASSQGPSTNYGYTF. CDR3 coding DNA: TGCGCCAGCAGCCAAGGCCCCTCTACTAACTATGGCTACACCTTC.

This clone has more than one count but fewer than ten. The V and J genes are TRBV6-1 and TRBJ1-5; D not resolved. Germline-derived CDR1 and CDR2 are MNHNS and SASEGT. CDR3 size: 13 residues. The V end was cut by 6 bases, the J end by 2 bases, with 8 bases between. The CDR3 protein is CASSYSRNQPQHF. The DNA of the CDR3 is TGTGCCAGCAGCTACAGTCGCAATCAGCCCCAGCATTTT.

CDR3 in DNA: TGCAGCGTTGAGGAGACCGACAATGAGCAGTTCTTC. Its translation is CSVEETDNEQFF. J is TRBJ2-1 and V is TRBV29-1; D is ambiguous. The CDR3 runs to 12 residues. The ends were cut back, 3 bases at V and 5 bases at J, with 8 bases in the middle. CDR1 is SQVTM and CDR2 is ANQGSEA in the germline V gene.

The chain links TRBV6-1 to TRBJ1-1; possible D gene TRBD1, 5 bases. CDR1 and CDR2 from the germline V gene are MNHNS and SASEGT. The CDR3 sequence is 14 residues long. V lost 5 bases and J lost 0, with 10 bases in between. The CDR3 reads CASSIQVLNTEAFF. The CDR3 DNA sequence: TGTGCCAGCAGTATACAGGTTTTGAACACTGAAGCTTTCTTT.

The CDR3 reads CASRAGQSSGYTF. The CDR3 bases are TGTGCCAGCAGGGCCGGACAGTCGAGCGGCTACACCTTC. The chain combines TRBV2 with TRBJ1-2; weak D call: TRBD1 (6 bases). The V end was cut by 6 bases, the J end by 8 bases, with 16 bases between. Germline CDR1 is SNHLY and CDR2 is FYNNEI. The CDR3 contains 13 residues. The full variable domain, with the rest looked up from reference TRBV2 and TRBJ1-2, is EPEVTQTPSHQVTQMGQEVILRCVPISNHLYFYWYRQILGQKVEFLVSFYNNEISEKSEIFDDQFSVERPDGSNFTLKIRSTKLEDSAMYFCASRAGQSSGYTFGSGTRLTVV.

The chain employs TRBV28 and TRBJ1-6, with D perhaps matching TRBD1 (6 bases). This CDR3 contains 17 residues. V was clipped by 5 bases and J by 0 bases, with 14 bases between them. Germline values: CDR1 MDHEN, CDR2 SYDVKM. CDR3 DNA sequence: TGTGCCAGCAGTGGGGACATCTTGAGCTCCTATAATTCACCCCTCCACTTT. Translation: CASSGDILSSYNSPLHF.

V gene TRBV5-1 combines with J gene TRBJ2-7; 8 positions agree with TRBD2. The CDR3 consists of 16 residues. Looked up from germline, CDR1 is SGHRS and CDR2 is YFSETQ. J gave up 0 bases and V 5 bases, and 10 bases lay outside the gene matches. In DNA form, the CDR3 reads TGCGCCAGCAGACAAACTAGCGGCAAGAGCTCCTACGAGCAGTACTTC. Translation gives CASRQTSGKSSYEQYF.

The V and J genes are TRBV6-1 and TRBJ2-1; 8 bases align to TRBD2. Per the germline V gene, CDR1 is MNHNS and CDR2 is SASEGT. This CDR3 has 17 amino acids. The V and J ends lost 2 bases and 8 bases, in that order; junction bases with no gene match: 14. CDR3: CASSERPPGLVFYEQFF. CDR3 bases: TGTGCCAGCAGTGAAAGGCCTCCGGGACTAGTATTCTATGAGCAGTTCTTC.

The chain has TRBV2 and TRBJ2-4; D unresolved. CDR1 and CDR2 (germline): SNHLY, FYNNEI. V was cut by 2 bases and J by 0 bases, with 8 bases left in between. The CDR3 covers 15 residues. The CDR3 bases are TGTGCCAGCAGTGAATTGGCTCTAGCCAAAAACATTCAGTACTTC. Residues: CASSELALAKNIQYF.